The 18 T cell receptor beta chains in this list originate from one sample, sequenced in a study of identical twins. One entry per CDR3 protein, called by TCRdb with MiXCR from the 5' RACE reads. The sample holds 350,000 to 500,000 distinct CDR3 sequences, less than 20% seen once. Sequenced material: naive T cells sorted from blood. These receptors came from a man between 45 and 60 years old in good health.

The genes are TRBV6-4 and TRBJ2-1; 11 bases match TRBD2. J lost 14 bases, V lost 2 bases, and 14 bases had no gene match. CDR3 size: 16 residues. CDR1 and CDR2 (germline): MRHNA, SNTAGT. The CDR3 reads CASSDLRNSQTSGEFF. The CDR3 DNA follows: TGTGCCAGCAGTGACCTTCGTAACTCACAGACTAGCGGGGAGTTCTTC.

This clonotype has more than one count but fewer than ten. This rearrangement joins TRBV20-1 to TRBJ2-7; the match to TRBD2 covers 7 bases. Germline V CDR1 and CDR2: DFQATT, SNEGSKA (reference sequence). CDR3 length: 14 residues. Losses at the gene ends were 4 bases for V and 4 bases for J; bases not matched to a gene: 10. The CDR3 coding sequence is TGCAGTGCTACCCACCGAGCGGGAAGATACGAGCAGTACTTC. Translation: CSATHRAGRYEQYF.

This clonotype was seen ten or more times. The chain links TRBV12-3 or TRBV12-4 to TRBJ2-3; 10 bases are shared with TRBD2. V lost 5 bases to trimming and J lost 6 bases; unmatched junction nucleotides: 5. This CDR3 spans 14 amino acids. The CDR3 reads CASSISGGMDTQYF. The CDR3 nucleotides are TGTGCCAGCAGTATTAGCGGGGGGATGGATACGCAGTATTTT.

V usage is TRBV12-3 or TRBV12-4 and J usage is TRBJ1-5; TRBD1 agrees at 9 bases. The junction had 6 bases not matched to a gene; V was cut back by 6 bases and J by 0 bases. The CDR3 runs to 16 residues. The CDR3 is CASSWTGENSNQPQHF. CDR3 nucleotides: TGTGCCAGCAGCTGGACAGGGGAAAATAGCAATCAGCCCCAGCATTTT.

Written as DNA, the CDR3 is TGTGCCAGCAGCTTAGGAGGTGGGAGAGGTGGCGGGGAGCTGTTTTTT. Protein sequence: CASSLGGGRGGGELFF. The chain couples TRBV7-2 to TRBJ2-2; TRBD2 might be the D (5 bases). The CDR3 has 16 residues. CDR1 SGHTA and CDR2 FQGNSA come from the germline V gene. The V end lost 1 base, the J end lost 7 bases, and 16 bases lay between the germline ends.

This clonotype was counted a few times. V gene TRBV7-1 combines with J gene TRBJ1-5; tentatively, D is TRBD1 (5 bases). TRBV7-1 is an open reading frame whose function is uncertain. V lost 1 base, J lost 4 bases, and 5 bases lay in between. The CDR3 length is 13 residues. The CDR3 nucleotides are TGTGCCAGCAGCTCAGGGACAAATCAGCCCCAGCATTTT. Its translation: CASSSGTNQPQHF.

This clonotype came up a few times. The chain employs TRBV20-1 and TRBJ2-7; 7 bases agree with TRBD1. Trimming took 6 bases from V and 2 from J; bases not matched to a gene: 7. Germline V lookup: CDR1 DFQATT, CDR2 SNEGSKA (reference sequence). CDR3 length: 13 residues. In DNA, the CDR3 is TGCAGTGCCAGAATAGGACAGGCCTACGAGCAGTACTTC. Encoded protein: CSARIGQAYEQYF.

The V gene is TRBV5-1, the J gene TRBJ2-7, with TRBD1 as a possible D gene (6 bases). This CDR3 has 14 amino acids. Trimming left V 0 bases short and J 2 bases short, with 9 bases between. CDR1 is SGHRS and CDR2 is YFSETQ in the germline V gene. The chain's CDR3 is CASSLAAGAYEQYF. The CDR3, as DNA: TGCGCCAGCAGCTTGGCTGCAGGGGCCTACGAGCAGTACTTC.

For the CDR3, the DNA is TGTGCCAGCAGACCCGGGACTAGCGGGGACCCCTACAATGAGCAGTTCTTC. This sequence encodes CASRPGTSGDPYNEQFF. This chain joins TRBV6-1 and TRBJ2-1; the match to TRBD2 covers 13 bases. The V segment lost 6 bases and the J segment 2 bases; nucleotides outside the gene matches: 7. The CDR3 has 17 amino acids. The germline V gene has CDR1 MNHNS and CDR2 SASEGT.

The chain couples TRBV6-1 to TRBJ2-3; 9 bases line up with TRBD2. V shed 8 bases, J shed 6 bases, and the junction held 9 bases outside the gene matches. The length of the CDR3 is 14 residues. Per germline, CDR1 MNHNS and CDR2 SASEGT. The CDR3 protein is CASQAGGGKDTQYF. Here the CDR3 DNA reads TGTGCCAGCCAGGCGGGGGGGGGCAAGGATACGCAGTATTTT.

This clonotype was seen ten or more times. The chain employs TRBV5-1 and TRBJ2-1; tentatively, D is TRBD1 (5 bases). V shed 0 bases and J shed 5 bases, with 12 bases lying between them. The CDR3 runs to 15 residues. CDR1 SGHRS and CDR2 YFSETQ come from the germline V gene. The CDR3 DNA is TGCGCCAGCAGCTTGGTCGGCCAGGGTCACAATGAGCAGTTCTTC. Encoded protein: CASSLVGQGHNEQFF.

This clonotype was observed a handful of times. V and J are TRBV29-1 and TRBJ2-7; 9 bases fit TRBD1. V shed 4 bases and J 2 bases; nucleotides not matched to a gene: 12. The CDR3 length is 16 residues. In germline, CDR1 is SQVTM, CDR2 ANQGSEA. Here the CDR3 DNA reads TGCAGCGTTGCCGGCGCCCCGGGACAGGGTACCTACGAGCAGTACTTC. This gives the protein CSVAGAPGQGTYEQYF.

This clonotype was counted a few times. The chain employs TRBV18 and TRBJ1-1, with TRBD1 matching over 9 bases. The CDR3 consists of 17 residues. Trimming at V came to 3 bases and at J to 5 bases, leaving 13 bases not matched to a gene. Looked up from germline, CDR1 is KGHSH and CDR2 is LQKENI. CDR3 DNA: TGTGCCAGCTCACCCGCGACAGGGGGAAGGGGAGAAACTGAAGCTTTCTTT. Protein product: CASSPATGGRGETEAFF.

This chain links TRBV2 with TRBJ2-5; 8 bases are shared with TRBD2. V shed 6 bases, J shed 6 bases, and the junction held 18 bases outside the gene matches. Germline CDR1 is SNHLY and CDR2 is FYNNEI. The CDR3 sequence is 17 residues long. CDR3: CASRKRLASKESKTQYF. The CDR3 DNA reads TGTGCCAGCAGAAAGAGACTAGCGAGCAAGGAGTCGAAGACCCAGTACTTC.

The CDR3 sequence is CASSRPGGSGELFF. CDR3 DNA sequence: TGTGCCAGCTCACGGCCAGGGGGCTCCGGGGAGCTGTTTTTT. V is TRBV18 and J is TRBJ2-2; 8 bases map to TRBD1. The length of the CDR3 is 14 residues. Germline lookup yields CDR1 KGHSH and CDR2 LQKENI. V was pared by 4 bases and J by 6 bases, with 4 bases of the junction left unmatched.

This clonotype was seen many times. The V call is TRBV20-1, the J call TRBJ1-1, with D possibly matching TRBD1 (6 bases). The CDR3 length is 13 residues. The V gene's germline CDR1 is DFQATT and CDR2 SNEGSKA (reference sequence). V was cut by 3 bases and J by 3 bases, with 11 bases left in between. In nucleotides, the CDR3 is TGCAGTGCTAGGCCAACAGGGTACACTGAAGCTTTCTTT. It translates to CSARPTGYTEAFF.

In its sample, this clonotype was seen many times. V is TRBV25-1 and J is TRBJ2-3, with D hard to call. There are 14 residues in the CDR3. With 1 base removed from V and 4 bases from J, the gap between germline ends came to 9 bases. Germline CDR1 and CDR2: MGHDK and SYGVNS. CDR3 in DNA: TGTGCCAGCAGTGAATTTAGGACGGCAGATACGCAGTATTTT. It is translated as CASSEFRTADTQYF.

V gene TRBV28 combines with J gene TRBJ2-3; the match to TRBD2 covers 11 bases. Germline V gene sequence: CDR1 MDHEN, CDR2 SYDVKM. There are 16 residues in the CDR3. The V segment lost 6 bases and the J segment 6 bases; nucleotides outside the gene matches: 11. The CDR3 region is CASSPTSGSGRDTQYF. The CDR3 DNA reads TGTGCCAGCAGCCCAACTAGCGGGAGTGGTAGGGATACGCAGTATTTT.